This T cell receptor beta chain is drawn from a study of low-dose radiotherapy and immunotherapy resistance in tumors. Study information: Patients were treated with intravenous nivolumab at 240 mg every two weeks and were also dosed with ipilimumab at 1 mg/kg every six weeks.

This CDR3 has 13 residues. V gave up 8 bases and J gave up 9 bases; unmatched junction bases: 7. Germline CDR1 and CDR2: MDHEN and SYDVKM. The time point denotes: after trial treatment. Treatment noted: LDRT plus nivolumab, ipilimumab, low-dose cyclophosphamide and aspirin (RACIN trial). The donors' regimen was nivolumab, ipilimumab, aspirin, low-dose cyclophosphamide and low-dose radiotherapy. Eligibility criteria specified advanced solid malignancies devoid of tumor-infiltrating lymphocytes. cDNA synthesis used a TRAV/TRBV-specific primer set for both chains. Amplification of TCRs used a constant-region primer and V-primer adapter for roughly 18 PCR cycles. TCRdb re-analysed the reads in MiXCR, keeping a single row per CDR3 protein. The repertoire holds approximately 45,000 distinct CDR3 sequences, less than 30% seen once, with 10% in the top ten.

The V gene is TRBV28, the J gene TRBJ2-1, with 10 nucleotides matching TRBD2. The TCR originated in a male donor with prostate cancer. The sequenced sample was PBMCs, obtained after low-dose radiotherapy plus immunotherapy. The CDR3 spells CASQLAGAGEQFF. The CDR3, as DNA: TGTGCCAGCCAGCTAGCGGGAGCCGGTGAGCAGTTCTTC.